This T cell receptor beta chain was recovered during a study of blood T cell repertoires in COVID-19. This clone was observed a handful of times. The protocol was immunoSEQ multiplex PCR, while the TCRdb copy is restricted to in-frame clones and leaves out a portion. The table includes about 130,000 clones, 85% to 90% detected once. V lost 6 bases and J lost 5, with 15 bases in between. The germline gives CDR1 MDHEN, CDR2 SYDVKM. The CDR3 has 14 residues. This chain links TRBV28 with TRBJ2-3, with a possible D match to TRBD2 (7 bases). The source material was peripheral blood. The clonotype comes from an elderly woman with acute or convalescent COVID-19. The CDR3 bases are TGTGCCAGCAGAGATCGGGGGGCTGGAGATACGCAGTATTTT. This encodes CASRDRGAGDTQYF.